This T cell receptor beta chain was profiled in a study of T cells after yellow fever vaccination. General study results and limits: Within FACS-sorted repertoires, abundant clonotypes contaminating from the bulk population could be present.

For this clonotype: The antigen remains undetermined.

Researchers made TCR cDNA using 5'RACE template switching, and this step added a universal primer site and UMIs. TCRdb recomputed calls from the 5' RACE reads with MiXCR, one row per CDR3 protein. The sample has approximately 300,000 distinct CDR3 sequences, roughly 8.7% seen once; the top ten hold approximately 19%. Germline values: CDR1 LNHDA, CDR2 SQIVND (reference sequence). This CDR3 is 14 amino acids long. V shed 8 bases, J shed 4 bases, and the junction held 8 bases outside the gene matches. This clonotype originated in a young man who received the YFV17D yellow fever vaccine. The V and J genes are TRBV19 and TRBJ2-3, with 8 nucleotides matching TRBD2. Sequences were derived from PBMCs, sampled on the day of the first yellow fever vaccination. The CDR3 loop reads CASATGGVSDTQYF. CDR3 nucleotides: TGTGCCAGTGCCACGGGGGGGGTGTCAGATACGCAGTATTTT.